Listed here are 2 T cell receptor beta chains from one sample, sequenced in a study of control samples from healthy donors and cancer patients (dated by TCRdb to the early 2020s). Preparation of the library involved the immunoSEQ multiplex PCR assay. Not all clones reach the TCRdb copy of this immuneACCESS table, which keeps in-frame sequences only. Checked studies attribute under half of the gap to unresolved V genes and leave the rest unexplained. The sample has around 170,000 clones on record, over 85% of them singletons. The ten largest clones capture 1.4% of the sample. The sample comprised blood. These receptor sequences come from a man aged 30-40 years in good health.

This chain links TRBV6-2 or TRBV6-3 with TRBJ2-7; no clear D. V lost 0 bases and J 2 bases, leaving 14 bases between the germline ends. The CDR3 runs to 16 residues. Germline V gene sequence: CDR1 MNHEY, CDR2 SVGEGT. CDR3 loop: CASSYSLGAIAYEQYF. The CDR3 DNA reads as TGTGCCAGCAGTTACTCGTTGGGCGCCATTGCCTACGAGCAGTACTTC.

This clone showed up just a few times. J is TRBJ1-1 and V is TRBV28; D may be TRBD1 (5 bases). This CDR3 spans 13 amino acids. Germline V lookup: CDR1 MDHEN, CDR2 SYDVKM. Trimming took off 5 bases at V and 3 bases at J, with 10 bases between the two ends. The CDR3 here is CASSVPGDTEAFF. The CDR3 coding sequence is TGTGCCAGCAGTGTACCGGGGGACACTGAAGCTTTCTTT.